This TCR beta chain was identified in a study of cytomegalovirus exposure and HLA in healthy donors (dated by TCRdb to the late 2010s). For the study in its entirety: According to a later analysis, one platform produced both the roughly 130 validation repertoires and the 666 repertoires of the first cohort. The aim of the study was to test whether cataloging public T cell receptors could identify signatures of past pathogen exposure. A separate validation cohort of approximately 120 different subjects was used in addition to the approximately 610-subject first cohort. To predict cytomegalovirus infection status, the study brought together high-throughput TCR immunosequencing, statistical association of individual TCRs with disease status, and machine learning.

For this clone: What this receptor recognizes is not known. No per-base quality is available; no much larger clone lies one base away.

Separate from the roughly 700-subject first cohort, the validation cohort of some 130 subjects was the group to which the donors belonged. Overall study outcomes, separate from this receptor: Subsequent analysis determined that TCRs grouped into clusters in the first cohort also showed a tendency toward co-occurrence across the 120 or so validation repertoires, and approximately 94% of cluster scores exceeded 0. The classifier was reported to diagnose cytomegalovirus status with high specificity and sensitivity in both the original and validation cohorts. The authors suggested that the approach could potentially be extended to other disease states and immunological phenotypes. Across donors, most TCR sequences were observed very rarely, whereas some public TCRs were present in many individuals. In vitro tests confirmed that a few of the cytomegalovirus-associated TCR beta chains recognize cytomegalovirus antigens. A later analysis lacked HLA typing for the validation cohort, so it scored co-occurrence in that cohort across all 120 or so repertoires. A total of roughly 160 TCR beta chains were listed by the study as associated with cytomegalovirus.

The library came from the immunoSEQ multiplex PCR assay. In the paper's pipeline: A statistical classification framework was built for diagnosing cytomegalovirus status from the catalog of TCR beta chain sequences. This is the immuneACCESS table as TCRdb keeps it, with only in-frame sequences that have V and J called. A part of the clones is gone; compared with another copy, unresolved V genes explain less than half, and the rest is unexplained. V, J and clone size are taken as reported in that table, and D and trimming were inferred from the DNA itself. This sample has some 200,000 clones in its table, and 80% to 90% of those were observed once. Clones ranked in the top ten supply about an eighth of the sample. The sequence was obtained from a woman under 40 in good health and CMV-seropositive. Sample: PBMCs.

The CDR3 protein sequence reads: CASSPAGVSYNEQFF. The DNA sequence is TGTGCCAGCAGTCCAGCGGGAGTTTCCTACAATGAGCAGTTCTTC. The chain uses TRBV6-5 and TRBJ2-1, and TRBD2 aligns with 8 junction nucleotides. Spanning cysteine to phenylalanine, the CDR3 consists of 15 amino acids. Only CDR3 DNA is held: 45 bases, read in frame from base 1. Trimmed from V: 5 bases; trimmed from J: 1 base; junction bases lacking a gene match: 4. CDR1 is given as MNHEY and CDR2 as SVGAGI, both from the germline V gene.